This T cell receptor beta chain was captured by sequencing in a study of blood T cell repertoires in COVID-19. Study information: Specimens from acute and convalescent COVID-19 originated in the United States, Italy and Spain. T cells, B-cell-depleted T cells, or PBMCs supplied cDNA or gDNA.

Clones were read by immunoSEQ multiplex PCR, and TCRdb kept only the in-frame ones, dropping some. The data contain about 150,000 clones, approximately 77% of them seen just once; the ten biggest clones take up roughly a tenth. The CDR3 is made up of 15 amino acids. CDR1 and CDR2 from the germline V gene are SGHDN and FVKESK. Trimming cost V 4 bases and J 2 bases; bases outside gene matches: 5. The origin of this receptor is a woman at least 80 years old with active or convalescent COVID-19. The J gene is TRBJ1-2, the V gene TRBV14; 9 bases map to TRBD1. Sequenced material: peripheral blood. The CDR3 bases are TGTGCCAGCAGCCTTAACAGGGGGCCGAACTATGGCTACACCTTC. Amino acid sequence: CASSLNRGPNYGYTF.